The rows below give T cell receptor beta chains drawn from one sample of a study of blood T cell repertoires in COVID-19. This table comes from immunoSEQ multiplex PCR, and its TCRdb copy is limited to in-frame clones, with some not included. Of 9,000 to 15,000 clones listed, approximately 74% are singletons. The specimen sequenced was peripheral blood. These receptors were collected from a man aged 60 to 75 with COVID-19, enrolled during active disease. CDR3s include the opening cysteine and the closing phenylalanine or tryptophan. Fields, in order: J gene, clone size, D gene, V gene, CDR3 protein, CDR3 DNA. The D gene is left open where the match is weak. Only some rows state a clone size, as once, few, many or a class for expanded clones.

>TRBJ1-6|NA|NA|TRBV7-9
CASSLARAANSPLHF
TGTGCCAGCAGCTTAGCGCGGGCAGCTAATTCACCCCTCCACTTT
>TRBJ2-1|NA|NA|TRBV11-3
CASSSRDTGSYNEQFF
TGTGCCAGCAGCTCCCGGGACACCGGCTCCTACAATGAGCAGTTCTTC
>TRBJ1-4|NA|NA|TRBV5-6
CASRAGATNEKLFF
TGTGCCAGCAGAGCGGGTGCAACTAATGAAAAACTGTTTTTT
>TRBJ2-5|NA|NA|TRBV6-2/TRBV6-3
CASSPTPLRGQYF
TGTGCCAGCAGCCCCACTCCTCTCCGCGGCCAGTACTTC
>TRBJ1-1|NA|NA|TRBV10-3
CAISVQGNTEAFF
TGTGCCATCAGCGTACAGGGGAACACTGAAGCTTTCTTT
>TRBJ1-1|NA|TRBD1|TRBV28
CASSSLPGQGALNTEAFF
TGTGCCAGCAGTTCCTTACCGGGACAGGGGGCCCTTAACACTGAAGCTTTCTTT
>TRBJ1-1|NA|NA|TRBV5-6
CASSYSGEAFF
TGTGCCAGCAGCTACAGTGGTGAAGCTTTCTTT
>TRBJ1-6|NA|NA|TRBV12-3/TRBV12-4
CASSQSGWAPLHF
TGTGCCAGCAGCCAATCAGGGTGGGCACCCCTCCACTTT
>TRBJ1-4|NA|TRBD1|TRBV28
CASSLERGPEKLFF
TGTGCCAGCAGTTTAGAAAGGGGGCCTGAAAAACTGTTTTTT
>TRBJ2-5|NA|TRBD2|TRBV7-9
CASSKTSGETQYF
TGTGCCAGCAGCAAAACTAGCGGGGAGACCCAGTACTTC
>TRBJ2-3|NA|NA|TRBV5-5
CASSLFRGRNTQYF
TGTGCCAGCAGCTTGTTCAGGGGACGAAATACGCAGTATTTT
>TRBJ2-3|NA|TRBD2|TRBV5-6
CASSPGLAGPTDTQYF
TGTGCCAGCAGCCCGGGACTAGCGGGACCCACAGATACGCAGTATTTT
>TRBJ1-4|NA|TRBD1|TRBV4-2
CASSPGTGEKLFF
TGTGCCAGCAGCCCCGGGACAGGTGAAAAACTGTTTTTT
>TRBJ2-1|NA|TRBD1|TRBV28
CASSSYGTGGYNEQFF
TGTGCCAGCAGTTCATACGGGACAGGGGGATACAATGAGCAGTTCTTC
>TRBJ2-7|NA|NA|TRBV2
CASSGDSEQYF
TGTGCCAGCAGTGGGGACTCCGAGCAGTACTTC
>TRBJ1-4|NA|TRBD1|TRBV5-6
CASSGRDRGPELFF
TGTGCCAGCAGCGGCCGGGACAGGGGCCCTGAACTGTTTTTT
>TRBJ1-1|NA|NA|TRBV4-1
CASSQALTALNTEAFF
TGCGCCAGCAGCCAAGCTTTGACAGCCCTGAACACTGAAGCTTTCTTT
>TRBJ1-5|once|NA|TRBV7-2
CASSLEQGLFYQPQHF
TGTGCCAGCAGCTTAGAACAGGGCTTGTTCTATCAGCCCCAGCATTTT
>TRBJ1-2|NA|NA|TRBV12-5
CASGFGYSPNYGYTF
TGTGCTAGTGGTTTTGGTTACAGCCCCAACTATGGCTACACCTTC
>TRBJ2-1|NA|NA|TRBV28
CASSSPSDGGNEQFF
TGTGCCAGCAGTTCTCCTAGCGATGGTGGCAATGAGCAGTTCTTC
>TRBJ2-3|NA|TRBD2|TRBV27
CASSPRPSGSTDTQYF
TGTGCCAGCAGTCCGAGGCCTAGCGGGAGTACAGATACGCAGTATTTT
>TRBJ1-3|NA|NA|TRBV11-2
CASSSTVFTGNTIYF
TGTGCCAGCAGCTCGACAGTATTCACTGGAAACACCATATATTTT
>TRBJ2-5|NA|TRBD1|TRBV28
CASSLARGLPETQYF
TGTGCCAGCAGTTTAGCCAGGGGGCTTCCTGAGACCCAGTACTTC
>TRBJ1-3|few|TRBD1|TRBV27
CASSSGQGNTIYF
TGTGCCAGCAGTTCCGGACAGGGGAACACCATATATTTT
>TRBJ2-7|NA|NA|TRBV11-2
CASSPGQRRYEQYF
TGTGCCAGCAGCCCCGGCCAGCGTCGGTACGAGCAGTACTTC
>TRBJ2-7|NA|TRBD1|TRBV23-1
CASKLQGPRGYEQYF
TGCGCCAGCAAGTTACAGGGGCCGAGGGGGTACGAGCAGTACTTC
>TRBJ1-1|NA|NA|TRBV7-9
CASSSSQGFKTDTEAFF
TGTGCCAGCAGCTCTTCTCAGGGTTTTAAGACGGACACTGAAGCTTTCTTT
>TRBJ2-3|NA|TRBD2|TRBV7-6
CASSFPISSGRDTDTQYF
TGTGCCAGCAGCTTCCCGATTTCCAGCGGGAGAGACACAGATACGCAGTATTTT
>TRBJ2-7|NA|TRBD1|TRBV4-1
CASSQERTGGEYEQYF
TGCGCCAGCAGCCAAGAACGGACAGGGGGCGAGTACGAGCAGTACTTC
>TRBJ2-1|NA|NA|TRBV28
CASAGRRGRSRGNEQFF
TGTGCCAGCGCGGGCCGTAGGGGTCGGTCCCGGGGGAATGAGCAGTTCTTC
>TRBJ2-3|few|TRBD2|TRBV5-1
CASSLGGAGGLADTQYF
TGCGCCAGCAGCCTCGGAGGGGCGGGGGGCCTGGCAGATACGCAGTATTTT
>TRBJ2-7|NA|TRBD2|TRBV7-2
CASSGASSGGVYEQYF
TGTGCCAGCAGCGGCGCTTCCAGCGGGGGAGTCTACGAGCAGTACTTC
>TRBJ1-2|NA|TRBD1|TRBV7-8
CASSPLDRGGFGYGYTF
TGTGCCAGCAGCCCCTTGGACAGGGGAGGATTCGGCTATGGCTACACCTTC
>TRBJ2-5|NA|TRBD2|TRBV5-1
CASSRYLSGGQGETQYF
TGCGCCAGCAGCCGATACTTAAGCGGGGGTCAAGGAGAGACCCAGTACTTC
>TRBJ2-7|NA|TRBD2|TRBV28
CASSPSWTSGGNEQYF
TGTGCCAGCAGCCCAAGTTGGACTAGCGGGGGGAACGAGCAGTACTTC
>TRBJ2-5|NA|TRBD2|TRBV5-1
CASSPHVSGGQETQYF
TGCGCCAGCAGCCCACACGTTAGCGGGGGGCAAGAGACCCAGTACTTC
>TRBJ2-6|NA|NA|TRBV10-3
CAISEGGGGSGANVLTF
TGTGCCATCAGTGAAGGTGGGGGAGGCTCCGGGGCCAACGTCCTGACTTTC